These 5 T cell receptor beta chains were all obtained from the same sample, sequenced in a study of control samples from healthy donors and cancer patients. Produced via immunoSEQ multiplex PCR; TCRdb's table is partial and in-frame only. Altogether around 42,000 clones are present, roughly 94% being singletons, with the ten largest covering more than 20%. Sequencing was done on a sample of blood. The receptors were gathered from a man aged 55 to 70 in good health.

The chain links TRBV9 to TRBJ2-5, with TRBD1 matching over 9 bases. The germline V gene has CDR1 SGDLS and CDR2 YYNGEE. J lost 5 bases, V lost 5 bases, and 10 bases had no gene match. CDR3 length: 15 amino acids. This CDR3 reads CASRRGGQGGETQYF. CDR3 coding DNA: TGTGCCAGCAGAAGAGGGGGACAGGGTGGGGAGACCCAGTACTTC.

In this sample, this clone turned up once. The chain couples TRBV27 to TRBJ2-3; maybe TRBD2 (5 bases). The germline gives CDR1 MNHEY, CDR2 SMNVEV (reference sequence). The V end lost 7 bases, the J end lost 0 bases, and 17 bases lay between the germline ends. CDR3 length equals 16 residues. CDR3 bases: TGTGCCAGCACCGACGACGAGGGTTCTAGCACAGATACGCAGTATTTT. Translated, it gives CASTDDEGSSTDTQYF.

V is TRBV28 and J is TRBJ2-7, with 7 bases matching TRBD1. From germline, CDR1 is MDHEN and CDR2 SYDVKM. Losses at the gene ends were 0 bases for V and 7 bases for J; bases not matched to a gene: 12. This CDR3 is 16 amino acids long. CDR3: CASSLWGTGTAGEQYF. CDR3 nucleotide sequence: TGTGCCAGCAGTTTATGGGGAACCGGGACAGCCGGGGAGCAGTACTTC.

The chain has TRBV10-1 and TRBJ2-3; TRBD1 might be the D (5 bases). V shed 3 bases and J shed 2 bases, with 12 bases lying between them. CDR3 length: 15 amino acids. Germline V gene sequence: CDR1 WNHNN, CDR2 SYGVQD (reference sequence). In DNA form, the CDR3 reads TGCGCCAGCAGTGAATTGCAGGGATTCACAGATACGCAGTATTTT. This gives the protein CASSELQGFTDTQYF.

The chain joins TRBV15 to TRBJ2-5, with 10 positions matching TRBD1. The CDR3 consists of 15 residues. With V trimmed by 3 bases and J by 5 bases, 6 bases remained unmatched. Germline CDR1 is LNHNV and CDR2 is YYDKDF (reference sequence). The CDR3 here is CATSRGGTGEETQYF. CDR3 in DNA: TGTGCCACCAGCAGGGGGGGGACAGGGGAGGAGACCCAGTACTTC.